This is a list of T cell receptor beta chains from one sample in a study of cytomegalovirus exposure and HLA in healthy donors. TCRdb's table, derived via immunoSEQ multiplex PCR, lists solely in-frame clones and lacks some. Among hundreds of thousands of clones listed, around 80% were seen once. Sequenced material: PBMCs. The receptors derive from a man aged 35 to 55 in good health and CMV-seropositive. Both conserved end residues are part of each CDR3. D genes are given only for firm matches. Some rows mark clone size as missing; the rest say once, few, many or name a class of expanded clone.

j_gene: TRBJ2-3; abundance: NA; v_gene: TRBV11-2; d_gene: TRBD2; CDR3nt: TGTGCCAGCAGCTTGGGACTAGCGGGCTTCACAGATACGCAGTATTTT; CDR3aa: CASSLGLAGFTDTQYF
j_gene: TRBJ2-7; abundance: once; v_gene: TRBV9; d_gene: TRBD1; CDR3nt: TGTGCCAGCAGCGTCGACAGGGGTGCCTACGAGCAGTACTTC; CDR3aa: CASSVDRGAYEQYF
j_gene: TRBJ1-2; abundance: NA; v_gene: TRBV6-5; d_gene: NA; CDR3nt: TGTGCCAGCAGTACTGACAGACGGGCTAACTATGGCTACACCTTC; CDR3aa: CASSTDRRANYGYTF
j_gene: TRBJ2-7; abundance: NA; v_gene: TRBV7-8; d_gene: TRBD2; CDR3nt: TGTGCCAGCAGTCTAGGGGAGGGGAGCGGTTCTTCCTACGAGCAGTACTTC; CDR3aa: CASSLGEGSGSSYEQYF
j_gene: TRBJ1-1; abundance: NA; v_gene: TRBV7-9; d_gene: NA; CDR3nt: TGTGCCAGCAGCTTAGCAGGGAGTGCTTTCTTT; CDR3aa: CASSLAGSAFF
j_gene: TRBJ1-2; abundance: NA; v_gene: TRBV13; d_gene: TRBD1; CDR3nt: TGTGCCAGCAGCTACGGACAGGGGAACTATGGCTACACCTTC; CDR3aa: CASSYGQGNYGYTF
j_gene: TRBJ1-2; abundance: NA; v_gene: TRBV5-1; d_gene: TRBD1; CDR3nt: TGCGCCAGCAGCCCCACAGGGGAAGGGTATGGCTACACCTTC; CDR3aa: CASSPTGEGYGYTF
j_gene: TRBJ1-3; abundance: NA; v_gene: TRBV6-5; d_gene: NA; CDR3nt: TGTGCCAGCAGTTACGCCCCCCAGGTCTCTGGAAACACCATATATTTT; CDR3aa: CASSYAPQVSGNTIYF
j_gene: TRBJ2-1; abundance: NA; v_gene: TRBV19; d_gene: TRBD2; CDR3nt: TGTGCCAGTAGTACCCGGACTAGCGGGAGGCGGAGTGAGCAGTTCTTC; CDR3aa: CASSTRTSGRRSEQFF
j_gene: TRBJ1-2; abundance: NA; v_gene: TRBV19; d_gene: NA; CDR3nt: TGTGCCAGTAGTATAGATTGGAAGAAGCGGTATGGCTACACCTTC; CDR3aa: CASSIDWKKRYGYTF
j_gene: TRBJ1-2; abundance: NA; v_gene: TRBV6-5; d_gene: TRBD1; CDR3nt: TGTGCCAGCAGTCACTCTGGGACAGGCCAAGCCTATGGCTACACCTTC; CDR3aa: CASSHSGTGQAYGYTF
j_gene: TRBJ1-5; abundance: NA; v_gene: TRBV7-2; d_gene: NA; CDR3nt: TGTGCCAGCAGCTCCAAAGGGGAAGCTCAGCCCCAGCATTTT; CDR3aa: CASSSKGEAQPQHF
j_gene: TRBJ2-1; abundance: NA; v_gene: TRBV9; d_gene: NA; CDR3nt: TGTGCCAGCAGCGTAGAAAGGGTGTCGGGGGATGAGCAGTTCTTC; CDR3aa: CASSVERVSGDEQFF
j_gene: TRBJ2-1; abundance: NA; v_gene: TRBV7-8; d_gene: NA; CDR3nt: TGTGCCAGCAGCCCTCTAGCAAATGAGCAGTTCTTC; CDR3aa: CASSPLANEQFF
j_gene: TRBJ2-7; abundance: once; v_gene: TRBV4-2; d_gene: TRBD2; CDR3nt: TGTGCCAGCAGCCAAGAAGGACGGGAGGGATCCGAGCAGTACTTC; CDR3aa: CASSQEGREGSEQYF
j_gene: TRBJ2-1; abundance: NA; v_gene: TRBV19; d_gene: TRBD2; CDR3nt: TGTGCCAGTAGTACCCGGACTAGCGGGGTGAGGGGCAACAATGAGCAGTTCTTC; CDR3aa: CASSTRTSGVRGNNEQFF
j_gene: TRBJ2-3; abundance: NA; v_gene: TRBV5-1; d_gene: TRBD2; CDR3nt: TGCGCCAGCAGCTTGGAGGGACTAGCAGATACGCAGTATTTT; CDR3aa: CASSLEGLADTQYF
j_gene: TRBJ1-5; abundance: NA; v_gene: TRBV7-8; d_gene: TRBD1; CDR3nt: TGTGCCAGCAGCTCACAGGGGTCAAACAATCAGCCCCAGCATTTT; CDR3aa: CASSSQGSNNQPQHF
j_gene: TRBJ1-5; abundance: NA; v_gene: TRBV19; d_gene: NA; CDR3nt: TGTGCCAGTAGTATAGTTGAACAACAGGGACCTCAGCCCCAGCATTTT; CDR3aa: CASSIVEQQGPQPQHF
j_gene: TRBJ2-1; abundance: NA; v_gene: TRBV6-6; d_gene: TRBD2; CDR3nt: TGTGCCAGCAGGACAAAAGCGGGAGAGGGGCATGAGCAGTTCTTC; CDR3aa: CASRTKAGEGHEQFF
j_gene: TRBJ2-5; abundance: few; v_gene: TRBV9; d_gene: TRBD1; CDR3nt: TGTGCCAGCAGCGAAAACGTACAGGGGGCGGCCGAGACCCAGTACTTC; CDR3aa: CASSENVQGAAETQYF
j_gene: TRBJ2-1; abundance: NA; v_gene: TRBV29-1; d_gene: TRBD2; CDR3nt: TGCAGCGTTGCTCTAGCGGGACGAAGCGATGAGCAGTTCTTC; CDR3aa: CSVALAGRSDEQFF
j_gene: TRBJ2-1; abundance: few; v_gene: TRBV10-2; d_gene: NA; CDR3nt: TGCGCCGCACATCCGAGCGACCGAGGGTATGAGCAGTTCTTC; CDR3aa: CAAHPSDRGYEQFF
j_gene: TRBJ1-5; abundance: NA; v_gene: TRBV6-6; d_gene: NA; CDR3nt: TGTGCCAGCAGTTACGAGGGGGTAAATCAGCCCCAGCATTTT; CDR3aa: CASSYEGVNQPQHF
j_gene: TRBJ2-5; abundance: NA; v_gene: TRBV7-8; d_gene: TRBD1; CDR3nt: TGTGCCAGCCGCCATTGGGACAGGGCGACTGAGACCCAGTACTTC; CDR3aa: CASRHWDRATETQYF
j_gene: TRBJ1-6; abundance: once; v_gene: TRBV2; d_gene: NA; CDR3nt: TGTGCCAGCAGTGAACAACAGGCCTATAATTCACCCCTCCACTTT; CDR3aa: CASSEQQAYNSPLHF
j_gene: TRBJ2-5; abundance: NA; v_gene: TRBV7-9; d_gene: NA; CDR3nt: TGTGCCAGCAGCATTTTCGGAGGCAGCCAAGAGACCCAGTACTTC; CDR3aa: CASSIFGGSQETQYF
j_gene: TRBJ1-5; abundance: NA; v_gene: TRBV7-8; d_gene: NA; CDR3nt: TGTGCCAGCAGCCCCCAGAGCGCCCTCAGCAATCAGCCCCAGCATTTT; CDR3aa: CASSPQSALSNQPQHF
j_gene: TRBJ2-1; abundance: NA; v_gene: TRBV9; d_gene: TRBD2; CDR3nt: TGTGCCAGCAGCGTAGTTGCGTCTAGCGGCCCCTACAATGAGCAGTTCTTC; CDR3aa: CASSVVASSGPYNEQFF
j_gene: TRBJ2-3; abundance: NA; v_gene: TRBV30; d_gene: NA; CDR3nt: TGTGCCTGGAGTGCCCCCGTAGATACGCAGTATTTT; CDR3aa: CAWSAPVDTQYF
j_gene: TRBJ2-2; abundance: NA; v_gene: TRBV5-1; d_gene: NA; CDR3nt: TGCGCCAGCAGCTGGCCCTCGAACACCGGGGAGCTGTTTTTT; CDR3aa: CASSWPSNTGELFF
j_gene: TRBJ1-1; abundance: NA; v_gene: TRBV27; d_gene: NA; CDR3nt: TGTGCCAGCAGTTCGGGACTGCTCACTGAAGCTTTCTTT; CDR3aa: CASSSGLLTEAFF
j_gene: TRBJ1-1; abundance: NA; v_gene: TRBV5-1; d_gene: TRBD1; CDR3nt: TGCGCCAGCAGCCAGGGGGGAGATGTAACTGAAGCTTTCTTT; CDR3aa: CASSQGGDVTEAFF
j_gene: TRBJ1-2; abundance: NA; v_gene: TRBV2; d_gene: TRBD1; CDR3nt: TGTGCCAGCAGTGGGGACAGTGACTATGGCTACACCTTC; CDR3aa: CASSGDSDYGYTF
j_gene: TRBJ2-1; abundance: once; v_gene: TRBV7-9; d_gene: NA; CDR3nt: TGTGCCAGCAGCTTAGATGGCTCTTACAATGAGCAGTTCTTC; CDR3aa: CASSLDGSYNEQFF
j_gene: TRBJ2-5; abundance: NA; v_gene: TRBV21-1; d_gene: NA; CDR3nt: TGTGCCAGCACCAAAGAGACCCAGTACTTC; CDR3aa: CASTKETQYF
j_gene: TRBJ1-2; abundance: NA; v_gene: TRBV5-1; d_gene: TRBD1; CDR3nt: TGCGCCAGCAGCTTGGAAGGGGGCAGGAATGGCTACACCTTC; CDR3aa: CASSLEGGRNGYTF
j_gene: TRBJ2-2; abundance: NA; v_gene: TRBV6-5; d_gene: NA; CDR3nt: TGTGCCAGCAGCCTCGGGAGTTTCGGGGAGCTGTTTTTT; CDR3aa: CASSLGSFGELFF
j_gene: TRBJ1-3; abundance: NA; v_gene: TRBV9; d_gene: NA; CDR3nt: TGTGCCAGCAGCGCGACCCCGGGGGGCGATGGAAACACCATATATTTT; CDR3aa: CASSATPGGDGNTIYF
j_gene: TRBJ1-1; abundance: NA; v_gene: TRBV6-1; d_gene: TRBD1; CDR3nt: TGTGCCAGCCGTCGACAGGGGGCTTTTCGAACCGGAGCTTTCTTT; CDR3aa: CASRRQGAFRTGAFF
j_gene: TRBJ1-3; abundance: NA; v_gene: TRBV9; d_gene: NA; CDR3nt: TGTGCCAGCAGCGTAGCGGGTGGACAGAATGGAAACACCATATATTTT; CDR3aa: CASSVAGGQNGNTIYF
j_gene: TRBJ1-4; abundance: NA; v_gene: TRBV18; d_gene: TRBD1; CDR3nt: TGTGCCAGCTCACGGGGACAGGCGAATGAAAAACTGTTTTTT; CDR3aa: CASSRGQANEKLFF
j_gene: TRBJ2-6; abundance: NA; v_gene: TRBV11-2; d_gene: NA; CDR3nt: TGTGCCAGCAGCTTAGATTTGAGCAGGGGGGCCAACGTCCTGACTTTC; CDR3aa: CASSLDLSRGANVLTF
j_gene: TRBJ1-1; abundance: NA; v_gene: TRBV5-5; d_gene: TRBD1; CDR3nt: TGTGCCAGCAGCGTAACAGGGGCGACTGAAGCTTTCTTT; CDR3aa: CASSVTGATEAFF
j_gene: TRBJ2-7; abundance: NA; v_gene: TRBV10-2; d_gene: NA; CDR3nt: TGCGCCAGCAGTGAGTCCCCTGAGGGGGACGAGCAGTACTTC; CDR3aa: CASSESPEGDEQYF
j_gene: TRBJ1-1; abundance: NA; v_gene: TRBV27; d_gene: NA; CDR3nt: TGTGCCAGCAGTTTAACGCAGGTCACTGAAGCTTTCTTT; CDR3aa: CASSLTQVTEAFF
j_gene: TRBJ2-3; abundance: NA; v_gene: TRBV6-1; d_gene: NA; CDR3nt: TGTGCCAGTTGGGGCGGAAAAAGCACAGATACGCAGTATTTT; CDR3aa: CASWGGKSTDTQYF
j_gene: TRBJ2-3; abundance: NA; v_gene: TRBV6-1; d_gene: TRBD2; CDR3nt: TGTGCCAGCAGTGAAACGGGAGGCCCCACAGATACGCAGTATTTT; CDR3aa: CASSETGGPTDTQYF
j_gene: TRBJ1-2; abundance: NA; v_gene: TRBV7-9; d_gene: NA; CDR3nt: TGTGCCAGCAGCGAACAACAGGGAAACTATGGCTACACCTTC; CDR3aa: CASSEQQGNYGYTF
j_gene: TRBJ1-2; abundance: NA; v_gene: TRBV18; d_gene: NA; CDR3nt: TGTGCCAGCTCACCAGCCTCCGAAGCTGATGGCTACACCTTC; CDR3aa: CASSPASEADGYTF
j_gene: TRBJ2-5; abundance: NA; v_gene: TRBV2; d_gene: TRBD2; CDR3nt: TGTGCCAGCAGTGAGTATGAAGCGGGAGAGGAGACCCAGTACTTC; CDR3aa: CASSEYEAGEETQYF
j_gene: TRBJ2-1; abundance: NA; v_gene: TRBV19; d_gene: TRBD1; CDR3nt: TGTGCCAGTAGTATAGAGGGGACAGCTAATGAGCAGTTCTTC; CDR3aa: CASSIEGTANEQFF
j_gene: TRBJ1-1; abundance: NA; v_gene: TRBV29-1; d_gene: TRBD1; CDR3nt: TGCAGCGTTCGACAGGGGGCCTTTGAAGCTTTCTTT; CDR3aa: CSVRQGAFEAFF
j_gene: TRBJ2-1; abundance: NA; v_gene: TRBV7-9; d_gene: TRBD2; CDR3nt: TGTGCCAGCAGCTTGCTAGCGGGGTACAATGAGCAGTTCTTC; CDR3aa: CASSLLAGYNEQFF
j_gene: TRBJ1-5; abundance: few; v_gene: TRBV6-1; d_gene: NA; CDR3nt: TGTGCCAGCAGTGGAGGGGACGGGGGGCAGCCCCAGCATTTT; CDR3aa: CASSGGDGGQPQHF